Below, one TCR beta chain is given with its context. The source of the sample is a study of blood T cell repertoires in COVID-19. CDR3 length equals 14 residues. Per germline, CDR1 MNHEY and CDR2 SVGAGI. V lost 6 bases to trimming and J lost 1 base, with 12 bases between them. Produced via immunoSEQ multiplex PCR; TCRdb's table is partial and in-frame only. This table holds 370,000 or so clones, 81% found once. This chain connects TRBV6-5 to TRBJ1-2, with D possibly TRBD1 on 6 matching bases. The specimen was peripheral blood. The sequence was collected from a human donor with acute or convalescent COVID-19. The donor label of this sample is uncertain. The CDR3 region is CASSQGLLNYGYTF. In DNA form, the CDR3 reads TGTGCCAGCAGCCAGGGGCTCCTTAACTATGGCTACACCTTC.